These T cell receptor beta chains were read from a single sample in a study of technical replicates of blood from several donors. The protocol was immunoSEQ multiplex PCR, while the TCRdb copy is restricted to in-frame clones and leaves out a portion. The sample gives roughly 80,000 clones, around 93% of which show up once; 0.2% to 0.25% is in the top ten. Sequenced sample: T cells isolated from PBMCs. These receptors were collected from a human donor in good health. Both conserved end residues are part of each CDR3. Fields, in order: clone size, V gene, D gene, J gene, CDR3 DNA, CDR3 protein. A D gene is named only where the DNA matches it firmly. Not all rows give a size; the values are once, few, many and, for expanded clones, a class.

clone_size: once; v_call: TRBV11-3; d_call: TRBD2; j_call: TRBJ2-3; cdr3_nt: TGTGCCAGCAGCCCGACTAGCGGGGGGGCCCATACGCAGTATTTT; cdr3_aa: CASSPTSGGAHTQYF
clone_size: NA; v_call: TRBV28; d_call: TRBD2; j_call: TRBJ2-7; cdr3_nt: TGTGCCAGCAGTGCCAAGCGGGAGCGATCCTACGAGCAGTACTTC; cdr3_aa: CASSAKRERSYEQYF
clone_size: NA; v_call: TRBV5-1; d_call: NA; j_call: TRBJ2-3; cdr3_nt: TGCGCCAGCAGCTTGGGTTACAGGGAACACACAGATACGCAGTATTTT; cdr3_aa: CASSLGYREHTDTQYF
clone_size: once; v_call: TRBV28; d_call: NA; j_call: TRBJ2-5; cdr3_nt: TGTGCCAGCACCACGACTCAATCCTACCCTCAAGAGACCCAGTACTTC; cdr3_aa: CASTTTQSYPQETQYF
clone_size: once; v_call: TRBV12-5; d_call: TRBD2; j_call: TRBJ2-2; cdr3_nt: TGTGCTAGTGGTTTGGTACTAGCGGGAGGGCGGGCGAACACCGGGGAGCTGTTTTTT; cdr3_aa: CASGLVLAGGRANTGELFF
clone_size: NA; v_call: TRBV6-5; d_call: NA; j_call: TRBJ2-3; cdr3_nt: TGTGCCAGCAGTTACCTACAGAGATCAGATACGCAGTATTTT; cdr3_aa: CASSYLQRSDTQYF
clone_size: NA; v_call: TRBV27; d_call: TRBD2; j_call: TRBJ2-1; cdr3_nt: TGTGCCAGCAGTTCCACCGGGACTAGCTTTAATGAGCAGTTCTTC; cdr3_aa: CASSSTGTSFNEQFF
clone_size: NA; v_call: TRBV5-4; d_call: NA; j_call: TRBJ2-7; cdr3_nt: TGTGCCAGCAGCTTCCGACAGGCCCACTCCTACGAGCAGTACTTC; cdr3_aa: CASSFRQAHSYEQYF
clone_size: NA; v_call: TRBV25-1; d_call: NA; j_call: TRBJ2-5; cdr3_nt: TGTGCCACTCCGAAGGGGCGCCAAGAGACCCAGTACTTC; cdr3_aa: CATPKGRQETQYF
clone_size: NA; v_call: TRBV29-1; d_call: NA; j_call: TRBJ2-3; cdr3_nt: TGCAGCGTTGAAGACCCCTCAGGCCCAGACTACACAGATACGCAGTATTTT; cdr3_aa: CSVEDPSGPDYTDTQYF
clone_size: NA; v_call: TRBV2; d_call: NA; j_call: TRBJ1-2; cdr3_nt: TGTGCCAGCATCAGGCTTGTTAACTATGGCTACACCTTC; cdr3_aa: CASIRLVNYGYTF
clone_size: NA; v_call: TRBV7-9; d_call: TRBD1; j_call: TRBJ2-5; cdr3_nt: TGTGCCAGCAGTTCGACAGGGTCAGAGACCCAGTACTTC; cdr3_aa: CASSSTGSETQYF
clone_size: NA; v_call: TRBV9; d_call: NA; j_call: TRBJ1-6; cdr3_nt: TGTGCCAGCAGCCCCGGTCCTAATTCACCCCTCCACTTT; cdr3_aa: CASSPGPNSPLHF
clone_size: NA; v_call: TRBV6-5; d_call: TRBD1; j_call: TRBJ2-7; cdr3_nt: TGTGCCAGCAGGATGAACAGGGGCTTCTACGAGCAGTACTTC; cdr3_aa: CASRMNRGFYEQYF
clone_size: NA; v_call: TRBV12-5; d_call: TRBD2; j_call: TRBJ2-1; cdr3_nt: TGTGCTAGTGGTTTGGTACTGCGGGGGGCCTATAATGAGCAGTTCTTC; cdr3_aa: CASGLVLRGAYNEQFF
clone_size: NA; v_call: TRBV9; d_call: NA; j_call: TRBJ2-7; cdr3_nt: TGTGCCAGCACCGATAGAGGGGGTTCCTACGAGCAGTACTTC; cdr3_aa: CASTDRGGSYEQYF
clone_size: NA; v_call: TRBV29-1; d_call: NA; j_call: TRBJ1-1; cdr3_nt: TGCAGCGTTGAAGATCCACAGGGCACTGAAGCTTTCTTT; cdr3_aa: CSVEDPQGTEAFF
clone_size: NA; v_call: TRBV7-2; d_call: TRBD2; j_call: TRBJ2-1; cdr3_nt: TGTGCCAGCAGCTTAGCGCGACTAGCGGGAAACTATAATGAGCAGTTCTTC; cdr3_aa: CASSLARLAGNYNEQFF
clone_size: NA; v_call: TRBV4-1; d_call: TRBD2; j_call: TRBJ2-5; cdr3_nt: TGCGCCAGCAGCCGGATGATTAGCGGGAGTATTCAAGAGACCCAGTACTTC; cdr3_aa: CASSRMISGSIQETQYF
clone_size: once; v_call: TRBV29-1; d_call: NA; j_call: TRBJ1-2; cdr3_nt: TGCAGCGTTGGGCAGGGGATAGCTAACTATGGCTACACCTTC; cdr3_aa: CSVGQGIANYGYTF
clone_size: NA; v_call: TRBV11-3; d_call: NA; j_call: TRBJ2-6; cdr3_nt: TGTGCCAGCAGCTTCAGGGGCTCTGGGGCCAACGTCCTGACTTTC; cdr3_aa: CASSFRGSGANVLTF
clone_size: NA; v_call: TRBV6-4; d_call: TRBD2; j_call: TRBJ2-7; cdr3_nt: TGTGCCAGCAGTGACTCCCGAACCCTCGGGACTAGCGCCCCGGGATATGGGGAGCAGTACTTC; cdr3_aa: CASSDSRTLGTSAPGYGEQYF
clone_size: NA; v_call: TRBV10-2; d_call: TRBD1; j_call: TRBJ1-2; cdr3_nt: TGCGCCAGCAGTGTAGGGACAGGGACGGATAACTATGGCTACACCTTC; cdr3_aa: CASSVGTGTDNYGYTF
clone_size: NA; v_call: TRBV27; d_call: TRBD1; j_call: TRBJ1-2; cdr3_nt: TGTGCCAGCAGTCCACGACAGGGGGCAGACTATGGCTACACCTTC; cdr3_aa: CASSPRQGADYGYTF
clone_size: NA; v_call: TRBV9; d_call: NA; j_call: TRBJ1-6; cdr3_nt: TGTGCCAGCAGCGAACAGGGCTATAATTCACCCCTCCACTTT; cdr3_aa: CASSEQGYNSPLHF
clone_size: NA; v_call: TRBV7-8; d_call: TRBD1; j_call: TRBJ1-6; cdr3_nt: TGTGCCAGCAGCTCGGACAGGAGCAATTCACCCCTCCACTTT; cdr3_aa: CASSSDRSNSPLHF
clone_size: NA; v_call: TRBV6-6; d_call: NA; j_call: TRBJ1-6; cdr3_nt: TGTGCCAGCAGTTCCTCCGGGACTAGGAATTCACCCCTCCACTTT; cdr3_aa: CASSSSGTRNSPLHF
clone_size: NA; v_call: TRBV7-6; d_call: NA; j_call: TRBJ2-7; cdr3_nt: TGTGCCAGCAGCTTACGGTGGGGCGATGGCTCCTACGAGCAGTACTTC; cdr3_aa: CASSLRWGDGSYEQYF
clone_size: NA; v_call: TRBV18; d_call: TRBD1; j_call: TRBJ2-1; cdr3_nt: TGTGCCAGCTCACTCCCCTTGAGGGGACAGACCTACAATGAGCAGTTCTTC; cdr3_aa: CASSLPLRGQTYNEQFF
clone_size: NA; v_call: TRBV4-1; d_call: TRBD1; j_call: TRBJ2-7; cdr3_nt: TGCGCCAGCAGCGTGGGACAGGGGGCCCGCGAGCAGTACTTC; cdr3_aa: CASSVGQGAREQYF
clone_size: NA; v_call: TRBV27; d_call: TRBD2; j_call: TRBJ2-3; cdr3_nt: TGTGCCAGCACACCTAGCGGAGTGGGAAGCACAGATACGCAGTATTTT; cdr3_aa: CASTPSGVGSTDTQYF
clone_size: once; v_call: TRBV11-2; d_call: TRBD1; j_call: TRBJ2-3; cdr3_nt: TGTGCCAGCAGCACCAGGGACAGCATCACAGATACGCAGTATTTT; cdr3_aa: CASSTRDSITDTQYF
clone_size: NA; v_call: TRBV11-2; d_call: NA; j_call: TRBJ2-7; cdr3_nt: TGTGCCAGCAGGTTTTCGGGCTACGAGCAGTACTTC; cdr3_aa: CASRFSGYEQYF
clone_size: NA; v_call: TRBV4-1; d_call: NA; j_call: TRBJ1-1; cdr3_nt: TGCGCCAGCAGCCAGAACCAGGGTGCTGAAGCTTTCTTT; cdr3_aa: CASSQNQGAEAFF
clone_size: once; v_call: TRBV19; d_call: TRBD1; j_call: TRBJ1-5; cdr3_nt: TGTGCCAGTAGTTTGCTCAAGGGGGCCCATCAGCCCCAGCATTTT; cdr3_aa: CASSLLKGAHQPQHF
clone_size: NA; v_call: TRBV7-3; d_call: TRBD1; j_call: TRBJ1-5; cdr3_nt: TGTGCCAGCAGATCTTCAGGGACAGACAATCAGCCCCAGCATTTT; cdr3_aa: CASRSSGTDNQPQHF
clone_size: NA; v_call: TRBV6-4; d_call: NA; j_call: TRBJ2-1; cdr3_nt: TGTGCCAGCAGTGAATACTCTTTCAATGAGCAGTTCTTC; cdr3_aa: CASSEYSFNEQFF
clone_size: NA; v_call: TRBV5-8; d_call: NA; j_call: TRBJ1-5; cdr3_nt: TGTGCCAGCAGCCCGGGACAAGCTTATCAGCCCCAGCATTTT; cdr3_aa: CASSPGQAYQPQHF
clone_size: few; v_call: TRBV6-5; d_call: NA; j_call: TRBJ1-5; cdr3_nt: TGTGCCAGCAGTTACGTACGGACTGGTCCCCAGCATTTT; cdr3_aa: CASSYVRTGPQHF
clone_size: NA; v_call: TRBV14; d_call: NA; j_call: TRBJ1-4; cdr3_nt: TGTGCCAGCAGCCTCACAATACCTAATGAAAAACTGTTTTTT; cdr3_aa: CASSLTIPNEKLFF
clone_size: NA; v_call: TRBV2; d_call: NA; j_call: TRBJ1-1; cdr3_nt: TGTGCCAGGGGGTCGAGACGGGGGAACACTGAAGCTTTCTTT; cdr3_aa: CARGSRRGNTEAFF
clone_size: NA; v_call: TRBV11-2; d_call: NA; j_call: TRBJ1-3; cdr3_nt: TGTGCCAGCAGCTTGCTACAGATTTCTGGAAACACCATATATTTT; cdr3_aa: CASSLLQISGNTIYF
clone_size: NA; v_call: TRBV7-9; d_call: NA; j_call: TRBJ2-2; cdr3_nt: TGTGCCAGCACCCCCGGGACACCGTCCCAGAACACCGGGGAGCTGTTTTTT; cdr3_aa: CASTPGTPSQNTGELFF
clone_size: NA; v_call: TRBV27; d_call: NA; j_call: TRBJ2-7; cdr3_nt: TGTGCCAGCAGTTTATATGCCCGGGGGGCCTCCTACGAGCAGTACTTC; cdr3_aa: CASSLYARGASYEQYF
clone_size: NA; v_call: TRBV10-1; d_call: TRBD1; j_call: TRBJ2-1; cdr3_nt: TGCGCCAGCAAAAGGGACAGCCTAGGGGAGCAGTTCTTC; cdr3_aa: CASKRDSLGEQFF